The sequence of this T cell receptor (beta chain) was determined in a study of blood T cell repertoires in COVID-19. Study in general: Spain, Italy and the United States supplied samples that represented acute and convalescent COVID-19. Sample material is recorded as cDNA or gDNA derived from T cells, B-cell-depleted T cells, or PBMCs.

As processed by the authors: Reference gene primer amplification gave nucleated cell count estimates. Generated by immunoSEQ multiplex PCR, the TCRdb table keeps only in-frame clones and is missing some. Clone size and the V and J calls come from that table; the DNA yielded D and trimming. The sample holds tens of thousands of clones; just over 90% are singletons and the top ten take roughly 5.2%. This receptor was identified in a human donor in a cohort sampled during active COVID-19. Sequenced: peripheral blood.

CDR3 loop: CASRRQQYGADTQYF. The CDR3 nucleotides read TGTGCCAGTAGGCGACAGCAATATGGGGCCGATACGCAGTATTTT. The chain is built from TRBV19 and TRBJ2-3; D perhaps matches TRBD1 (5 bases). Trimming removed 6 bases at V and 6 bases at J, with 19 bases between. This CDR3 has 15 residues. The germline gives CDR1 LNHDA, CDR2 SQIVND (reference sequence).